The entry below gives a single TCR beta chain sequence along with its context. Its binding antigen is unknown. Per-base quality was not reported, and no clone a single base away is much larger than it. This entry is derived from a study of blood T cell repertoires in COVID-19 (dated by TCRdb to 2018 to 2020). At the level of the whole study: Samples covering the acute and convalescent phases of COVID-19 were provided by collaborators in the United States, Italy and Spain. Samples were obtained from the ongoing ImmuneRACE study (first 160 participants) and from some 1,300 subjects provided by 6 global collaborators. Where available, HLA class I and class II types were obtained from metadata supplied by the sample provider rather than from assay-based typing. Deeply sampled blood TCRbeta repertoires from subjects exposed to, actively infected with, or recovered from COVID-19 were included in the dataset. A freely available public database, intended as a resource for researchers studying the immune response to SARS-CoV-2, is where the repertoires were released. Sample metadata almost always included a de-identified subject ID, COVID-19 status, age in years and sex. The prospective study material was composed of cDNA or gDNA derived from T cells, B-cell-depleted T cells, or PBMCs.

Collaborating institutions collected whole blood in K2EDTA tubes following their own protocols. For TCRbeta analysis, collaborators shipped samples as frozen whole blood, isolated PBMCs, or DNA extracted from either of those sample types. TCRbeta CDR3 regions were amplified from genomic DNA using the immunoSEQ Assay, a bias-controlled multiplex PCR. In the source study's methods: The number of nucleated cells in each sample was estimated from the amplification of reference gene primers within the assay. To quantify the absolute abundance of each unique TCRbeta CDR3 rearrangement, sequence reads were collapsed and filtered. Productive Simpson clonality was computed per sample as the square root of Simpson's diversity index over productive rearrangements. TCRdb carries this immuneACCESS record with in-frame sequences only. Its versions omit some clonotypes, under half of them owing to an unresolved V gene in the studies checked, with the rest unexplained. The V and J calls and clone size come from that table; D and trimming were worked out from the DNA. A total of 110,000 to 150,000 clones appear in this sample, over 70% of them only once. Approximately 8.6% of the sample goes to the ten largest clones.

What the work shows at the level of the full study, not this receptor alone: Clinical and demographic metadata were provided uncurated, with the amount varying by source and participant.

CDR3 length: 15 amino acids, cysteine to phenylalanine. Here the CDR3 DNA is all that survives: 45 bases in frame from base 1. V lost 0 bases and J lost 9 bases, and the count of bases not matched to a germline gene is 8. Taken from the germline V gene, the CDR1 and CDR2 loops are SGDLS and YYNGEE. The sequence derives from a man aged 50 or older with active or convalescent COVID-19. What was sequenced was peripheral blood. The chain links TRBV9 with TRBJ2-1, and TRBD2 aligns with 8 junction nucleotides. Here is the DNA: TGTGCCAGCAGCGTAGACCCGGGAGGGAGGCCTGAGCAGTTCTTC. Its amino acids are CASSVDPGGRPEQFF.